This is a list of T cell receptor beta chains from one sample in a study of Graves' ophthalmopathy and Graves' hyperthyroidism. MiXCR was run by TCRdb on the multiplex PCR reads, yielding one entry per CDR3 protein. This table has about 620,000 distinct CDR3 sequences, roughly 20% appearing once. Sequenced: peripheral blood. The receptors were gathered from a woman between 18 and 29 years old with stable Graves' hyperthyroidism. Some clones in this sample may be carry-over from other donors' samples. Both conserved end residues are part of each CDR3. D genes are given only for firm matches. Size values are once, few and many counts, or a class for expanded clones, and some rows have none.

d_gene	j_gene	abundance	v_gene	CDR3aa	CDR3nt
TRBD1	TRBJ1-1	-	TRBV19	CASSDGGGSGEAFF	TGTGCCAGTAGCGATGGAGGGGGCAGTGGTGAAGCTTTCTTT
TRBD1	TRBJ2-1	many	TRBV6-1	CASSNPGQGIGEQFF	TGTGCCAGCAGCAATCCGGGACAGGGTATAGGTGAGCAGTTCTTC
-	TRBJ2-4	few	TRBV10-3	CAIPAIQYF	TGTGCCATCCCGGCCATTCAGTACTTC
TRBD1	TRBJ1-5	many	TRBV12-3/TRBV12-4	CASRLGTGDQPQHF	TGTGCCAGCAGACTAGGGACAGGGGATCAGCCCCAGCATTTT
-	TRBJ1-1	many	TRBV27	CASSLSTLVVNTEAFF	TGTGCCAGCAGTTTATCCACGCTGGTCGTGAACACTGAAGCTTTCTTT
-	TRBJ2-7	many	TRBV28	CASSFFDTRSYEQYF	TGTGCCAGCAGTTTCTTTGACACGCGCTCCTACGAGCAGTACTTC
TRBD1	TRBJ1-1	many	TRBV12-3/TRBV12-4	CASRTGGFTEAFF	TGTGCCAGCAGAACAGGGGGCTTCACTGAAGCTTTCTTT
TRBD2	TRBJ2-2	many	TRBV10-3	CATQGLAGVTGELFF	TGCGCCACCCAGGGACTAGCGGGGGTCACCGGGGAGCTGTTTTTT
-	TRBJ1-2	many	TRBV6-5	CASTGRHYGYTF	TGTGCCAGCACGGGACGGCACTATGGCTACACCTTC
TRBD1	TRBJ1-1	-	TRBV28	CASQGDTEAFF	TGTGCCAGTCAGGGGGACACTGAAGCTTTCTTT
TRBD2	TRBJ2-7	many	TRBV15	CATSRHAGGTSYEQYF	TGTGCCACCAGCAGGCACGCGGGGGGAACGTCCTACGAGCAGTACTTC
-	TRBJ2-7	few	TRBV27	CASRQTAGQNYEQYF	TGTGCCAGCAGACAAACAGCGGGACAAAACTACGAGCAGTACTTC
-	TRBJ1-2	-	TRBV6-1	CASSERPNYGYTF	TGTGCCAGCAGTGAACGTCCGAACTATGGCTACACCTTC
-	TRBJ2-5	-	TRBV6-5	CASSYFTVPEAQETQYF	TGTGCCAGCAGTTACTTTACCGTACCAGAAGCCCAAGAGACCCAGTACTTC
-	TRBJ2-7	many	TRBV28	CATQTSSYEQYF	TGTGCCACCCAAACGAGCTCCTACGAGCAGTACTTC
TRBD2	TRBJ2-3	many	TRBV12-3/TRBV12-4	CASNPGLAGGPDTQYF	TGTGCCAGCAACCCGGGACTAGCGGGGGGCCCAGATACGCAGTATTTT
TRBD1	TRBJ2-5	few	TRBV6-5	CASSYGGVTGTETQYF	TGTGCCAGCAGTTACGGTGGGGTGACAGGGACAGAGACCCAGTACTTC
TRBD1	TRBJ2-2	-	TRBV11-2	CASSPPGTGYTGELFF	TGTGCCAGCAGCCCCCCCGGGACAGGGTACACCGGGGAGCTGTTTTTT
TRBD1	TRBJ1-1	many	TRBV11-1	CASSLSSRDRGRRTEAFF	TGTGCCAGCAGCTTATCGTCCCGGGACAGGGGGCGGAGGACTGAAGCTTTCTTT
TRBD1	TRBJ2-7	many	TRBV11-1	CASSLSAGGLAYEQYF	TGTGCCAGCAGCTTATCCGCAGGGGGCCTGGCCTACGAGCAGTACTTC
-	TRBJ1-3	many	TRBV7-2	CASSLAPVSGNTTYF	TGTGCCAGCAGCTTAGCCCCGGTCTCTGGAAACACCACATATTTT
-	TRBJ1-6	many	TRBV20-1	CSAPHRDYNSPLHF	TGCAGTGCTCCGCACAGAGATTATAATTCACCCCTCCACTTT
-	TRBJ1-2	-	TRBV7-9	CASSLRGYGSTF	TGTGCCAGCAGCTTAAGGGGTTATGGCTCCACCTTC
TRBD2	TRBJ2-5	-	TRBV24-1	CATSDPGTSGQETQYF	TGTGCCACCAGTGACCCTGGGACTAGCGGTCAAGAGACCCAGTACTTC
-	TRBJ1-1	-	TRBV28	CASISPGEAFF	TGTGCCAGCATTTCCCCCGGTGAAGCTTTCTTT
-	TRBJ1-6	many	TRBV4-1	CASSQGAGSLRMNSPLHF	TGCGCCAGCAGCCAAGGGGCAGGATCCTTACGTATGAATTCACCCCTCCACTTT
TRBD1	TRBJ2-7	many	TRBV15	CATSRTGGYEQYF	TGTGCCACCAGCCGGACAGGGGGCTACGAGCAGTACTTC
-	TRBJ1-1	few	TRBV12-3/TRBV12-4	CASRSWGTEAFF	TGTGCCAGCAGAAGCTGGGGCACTGAAGCTTTCTTT
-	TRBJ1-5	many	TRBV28	CASSSRTAQHF	TGTGCCAGCAGTTCAAGGACAGCCCAGCATTTT
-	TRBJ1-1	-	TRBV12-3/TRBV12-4	CASLFRGVPEAFF	TGTGCCAGCTTGTTTAGAGGGGTCCCTGAAGCTTTCTTT
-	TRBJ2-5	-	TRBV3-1	CASSQQGDLETQYF	TGTGCCAGCAGCCAGCAGGGAGATTTGGAGACCCAGTACTTC
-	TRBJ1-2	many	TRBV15	CATSRERLYYGYTF	TGTGCCACCAGCAGAGAAAGACTGTACTATGGCTACACCTTC
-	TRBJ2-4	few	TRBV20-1	CSATPRLTGERPIAKNIQYF	TGCAGTGCTACCCCTCGCCTAACGGGTGAGCGGCCGATAGCCAAAAACATTCAGTACTTC
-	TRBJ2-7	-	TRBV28	CASRSAPRGSYEQYF	TGTGCCAGCCGTTCGGCTCCTAGAGGGAGCTACGAGCAGTACTTC
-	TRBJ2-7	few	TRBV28	CASRTDVSSYEQYF	TGTGCCAGCAGGACCGACGTATCCTCCTACGAGCAGTACTTC
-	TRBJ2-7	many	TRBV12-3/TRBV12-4	CASSTSPREQYF	TGTGCCAGCAGCACCTCACCCCGCGAGCAGTACTTC
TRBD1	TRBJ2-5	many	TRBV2	CASSDRTGGAETQYF	TGTGCCAGCAGTGACAGGACAGGGGGCGCAGAGACCCAGTACTTC